This paragraph reports one T cell receptor (beta chain). The sample holds one count of this clone. No antigen is known for it. No much larger clone is present one base from it, and per-base qualities are unavailable. The donors were included in the validation cohort of some 120 subjects, a group kept apart from the approximately 690-subject first cohort. The data were taken from a study of cytomegalovirus exposure and HLA in healthy donors (dated by TCRdb to 2017 to 2019). Looking at the study overall: According to a later analysis, the roughly 120 validation repertoires were produced on the same platform as the 666 repertoires of the first cohort. The study aimed to test whether cataloging public T cell receptors could reveal signatures of past pathogen exposure. The study combined high-throughput TCR immunosequencing, statistical association of individual TCRs with disease status, and machine learning to predict cytomegalovirus infection status. A separate validation cohort of 100 to 150 different subjects was used in addition to the roughly 670-subject first cohort. Overall study outcomes, separate from this receptor: The study gave a list of some 150 TCR beta chains associated with cytomegalovirus. The classifier was reported to diagnose cytomegalovirus status with high specificity and sensitivity in both the original cohort and the validation cohort. Subsequent analysis determined that TCRs grouped into clusters in the first cohort also showed a tendency toward co-occurrence across the roughly 130 validation repertoires, and approximately 94% of cluster scores exceeded 0. In vitro tests confirmed that a few of the cytomegalovirus-associated TCR beta chains recognize cytomegalovirus antigens. A later analysis lacked HLA typing for the validation cohort, so it scored co-occurrence in that cohort across all 110 or so repertoires. It was suggested by the authors that the approach could potentially be generalized to other disease states and immunological phenotypes. Most TCR sequences were seen in very few donors, while some public TCRs were found in many individuals.

CDR1 and CDR2 were assigned from the germline V gene as SGHTA and FQGNSA. The junction carries 17 bases between V and J, which are trimmed by 8 bases and 2 bases respectively. The CDR3 runs 15 residues from the cysteine to the phenylalanine. The retained sequence is limited to the CDR3, 45 bases, with the frame set at the first base. Libraries were constructed by the immunoSEQ multiplex PCR assay. Turning to the authors' computational methods: A statistical classification framework was built for diagnosing cytomegalovirus status from the catalog of TCR beta chain sequences. This immuneACCESS table, as held by TCRdb, lists in-frame sequences with V and J called but not all clones. Of the missing ones, under half trace to an unresolved V gene in checked studies; the others have no known cause. From that table come the V and J calls and clone size; the DNA was used to work out D and trimming. The sample yields under 250,000 clones; 85% to 90% were counted once. 2% to 3% of the sample belongs to the ten largest clones.

The sequence derives from a man aged 18 to 30 in good health and CMV-seronegative. Sequencing was carried out using PBMCs. Here the chain combines TRBV7-2 and TRBJ2-3; 5 matching bases give a weak D call of TRBD2. The CDR3 protein sequence reads: CASPKEAGPTDTQYF. The nucleotide sequence is given as TGTGCCAGCCCCAAGGAGGCGGGCCCCACAGATACGCAGTATTTT.